This T cell receptor beta chain was recovered during a study of cytomegalovirus exposure and HLA in healthy donors. Study outcomes and limitations: Immune exposure information comprised only CMV serostatus. A list of roughly 180 TCR beta chains associated with cytomegalovirus was given. An analysis done earlier found most TCR beta V segments productive about 87% or about 30% of the time.

From germline, CDR1 is LNHDA and CDR2 SQIVND (reference sequence). The CDR3 consists of 15 residues. V was pared by 5 bases and J by 3 bases, with 16 bases between. PCR used 60 Vbeta primers and 13 Jbeta primers. Profiling relied on immunoSEQ multiplex PCR, and the TCRdb table lists in-frame clones only, not all of them. This sample has 150,000 to 200,000 clones, with around 75% found just once. This clone was recorded once. As yet, its antigen is unknown. This receptor was identified in a woman in her thirties or forties in good health and CMV-seropositive. The genes are TRBV19 and TRBJ1-2, with D tentatively TRBD1 (6 bases). Sequencing was carried out using PBMCs. CDR3 residues: CASSSRGASDYGYTF. The CDR3, as DNA: TGTGCCAGTAGTTCCAGGGGCGCGTCTGACTATGGCTACACCTTC.